The entry below gives a single TCR beta chain sequence along with its context. At one of its ends the junction is not consistent with the germline gene, which may arise from a read error. This CDR3 contains 16 residues. The germline V gene encodes CDR1 SGHVS and CDR2 FNYEAQ. The sample originates from a study of blood T cell repertoires in COVID-19. The protocol was immunoSEQ multiplex PCR, while the TCRdb copy is restricted to in-frame clones and leaves out a portion. The table has 95,000 to 130,000 clones, over 75% seen once. Source material: peripheral blood. The TCR originated in a human donor with active COVID-19. The donor label of this sample is uncertain. The chain joins TRBV7-6 to TRBJ2-3; 10 nucleotides match TRBD1. The CDR3 DNA reads TGTGCCAGCAGTTTAGCCGGGACAGGGGATCTAGATACGCAGTATTTT. The encoded protein is CASSLAGTGDLDTQYF.